This note documents a single TCR beta chain sequence. The target of this receptor is not known. No quality values exist for individual bases; no much larger clone is one base distant. The data were taken from a study of blood T cell repertoires in COVID-19 (dated by TCRdb to 2019 to 2021). Turning to the overall study: Samples covering the acute and convalescent phases of COVID-19 were provided by collaborators in the United States, Italy and Spain. The prospective study material was composed of cDNA or gDNA derived from T cells, B-cell-depleted T cells, or PBMCs. Deeply sampled blood TCRbeta repertoires from subjects exposed to, actively infected with, or recovered from COVID-19 were included in the dataset. The repertoires were made available in a free public database intended to serve as a resource for research on the immune response to SARS-CoV-2. The samples were drawn from the first 160 participants of the ongoing ImmuneRACE study and from more than 1,000 subjects provided by 6 global collaborators. A de-identified subject ID, COVID-19 status, age in years and sex were almost always included in the sample metadata. Where available, HLA class I and class II types were obtained from metadata supplied by the sample provider rather than from assay-based typing.

Paper-wide results and their limitations: Clinical and demographic metadata were provided uncurated, with the amount varying by source and participant.

Via the germline V gene (reference sequence), CDR1 is PRHDT and CDR2 FYEKMQ. The CDR3 runs 14 amino acids, cysteine and phenylalanine included. The kept DNA is CDR3 alone, 42 bases in frame from the first base. The junction shows trimming of 3 bases on V and 5 bases on J, and the gene matches do not reach 2 bases of it. Participants in the prospective study were enrolled through a virtual design, were aged 18 to 89 years, and lived in roughly 25 United States geographic areas. In the prospective study, cohorts were assigned on the basis of participant-reported clinical history obtained from a screening survey and a study questionnaire. Recovered participants in ImmuneRACE Cohort 3 were defined as having two consecutive negative NP/OP PCR tests, clearance from a healthcare professional, or resolution of symptoms. Mobile phlebotomists in the prospective study collected whole blood, serum and a nasopharyngeal or oropharyngeal swab from every participant. Prospective study participants could optionally give additional blood draws and questionnaires over an approximately 2-month period. Blood samples from the prospective study were shipped frozen or at room temperature prior to DNA extraction.

The immunoSEQ Assay, a bias-controlled multiplex PCR, was used to amplify TCRbeta CDR3 regions from genomic DNA. The study's processing was this. The number of nucleated cells in each sample was estimated by amplification of reference gene primers within the assay. To quantify the absolute abundance of each unique TCRbeta CDR3 rearrangement, sequence reads were collapsed and filtered. For each sample, productive Simpson clonality was calculated as the square root of Simpson's diversity index over productive rearrangements. TCRdb mirrors the immuneACCESS table, restricted to in-frame sequences. Some clones are absent from its copies; in checked studies, under half trace to an unresolved V gene, and the reason for the others is unknown. V and J calls plus clone size are reproduced from that table; the DNA served to infer D and trimming. The sample contains 400,000 to 450,000 clones, around 89% of them found a single time. The top ten hold roughly 1.1% of the sample.

This TCR was sampled from a man aged 25-45 years who had recovered from COVID-19. The sequenced material came from PBMCs or T cells enriched from blood (not recorded which). Rearrangement joined TRBV13 to TRBJ2-1, and TRBD1 matches 9 of the central bases. CDR3 protein: CASSLRQGDNEQFF. The DNA reads TGTGCCAGCAGCTTGAGACAGGGGGACAATGAGCAGTTCTTC.